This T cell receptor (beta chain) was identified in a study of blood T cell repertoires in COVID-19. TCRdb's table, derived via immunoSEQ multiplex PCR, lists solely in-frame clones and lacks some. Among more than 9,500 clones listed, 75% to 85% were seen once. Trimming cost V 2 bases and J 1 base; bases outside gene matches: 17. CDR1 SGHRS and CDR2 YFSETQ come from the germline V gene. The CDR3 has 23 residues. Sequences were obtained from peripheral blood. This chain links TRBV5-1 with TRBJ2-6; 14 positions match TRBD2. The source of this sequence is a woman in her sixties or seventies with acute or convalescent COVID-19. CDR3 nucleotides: TGCGCCAGCAGCTTTAGTGGACTAGCGGGGGGACCAATGAGTTTATCTGGGGCCAACGTCCTGACTTTC. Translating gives CASSFSGLAGGPMSLSGANVLTF.